This is a list of T cell receptor beta chains from one sample in a study of blood T cell repertoires in COVID-19. The data were produced by immunoSEQ multiplex PCR, yet TCRdb's version contains in-frame clones alone and is incomplete. The sample lists some 110,000 clones; about three quarters were seen once. What was sequenced was peripheral blood. These receptors were taken from a woman aged 70-85 years with acute or convalescent COVID-19. The CDR3 runs from the conserved cysteine through the conserved F or W. The D gene is left open where the match is weak. Only some rows state a clone size, as once, few, many or a class for expanded clones.

>TRBJ1-4|.|TRBV29-1|.
CSVEFPDTGGEKLFF
TGCAGCGTTGAATTCCCCGACACGGGAGGTGAAAAACTGTTTTTT
>TRBJ1-2|.|TRBV4-1|TRBD1
CASSQDETGFYGYTF
TGCGCCAGCAGCCAAGATGAGACAGGGTTCTATGGCTACACCTTC
>TRBJ2-7|once|TRBV6-5|.
CASSLESYSYEQYF
TGTGCCAGCAGCTTAGAATCCTACTCCTACGAGCAGTACTTC
>TRBJ1-1|.|TRBV28|.
CASTNWGGPDTEAFF
TGTGCCAGCACCAACTGGGGGGGGCCCGACACTGAAGCTTTCTTT
>TRBJ2-1|once|TRBV10-1|TRBD1
CASSESNRGRSNEQFF
TGCGCCAGCAGTGAGTCGAACAGGGGAAGATCCAATGAGCAGTTCTTC
>TRBJ1-1|.|TRBV19|TRBD1
CASSTSYQGAGFEAFF
TGTGCCAGTAGTACGTCCTACCAGGGGGCCGGATTTGAAGCTTTCTTT
>TRBJ1-1|.|TRBV4-1|TRBD1
CASSRQGVNTEAFF
TGCGCCAGCAGCCGACAGGGGGTGAACACTGAAGCTTTCTTT
>TRBJ1-2|.|TRBV28|TRBD1
CASSPGTGIYGYTF
TGTGCCAGCAGTCCAGGGACAGGCATCTATGGCTACACCTTC
>TRBJ2-7|few|TRBV27|TRBD2
CATRTSVWEQYF
TGTGCCACCCGGACTAGTGTGTGGGAGCAGTACTTC
>TRBJ1-1|few|TRBV19|TRBD1
CASSIVLGQGTEAFF
TGTGCCAGTAGTATAGTTTTGGGACAGGGAACTGAAGCTTTCTTT
>TRBJ2-5|.|TRBV2|.
CASSAYQETQYF
TGTGCCAGCAGTGCTTACCAAGAGACCCAGTACTTC
>TRBJ1-1|.|TRBV24-1|.
CATSDSRGAEAFF
TGTGCCACCAGTGATTCGCGGGGGGCTGAAGCTTTCTTT
>TRBJ2-3|.|TRBV19|.
CASSPTGWRDTQYF
TGTGCCAGTAGTCCGACAGGCTGGAGAGATACGCAGTATTTT
>TRBJ1-1|.|TRBV6-5|TRBD1
CASSFRDREREAFF
TGTGCCAGCAGCTTTCGGGACAGGGAGAGGGAAGCTTTCTTT
>TRBJ1-6|few|TRBV6-2/TRBV6-3|TRBD1
CASSYSGRQGGSPLHF
TGTGCCAGCAGTTACTCCGGGCGACAGGGCGGTTCACCCCTCCACTTT
>TRBJ2-7|.|TRBV7-9|TRBD2
CASSPRGEYEQYF
TGTGCCAGCAGCCCCCGGGGGGAGTACGAGCAGTACTTC
>TRBJ2-3|.|TRBV13|.
CASSFLQGKDTQYF
TGTGCCAGCAGCTTTCTACAGGGTAAAGATACGCAGTATTTT
>TRBJ2-3|.|TRBV19|TRBD2
CASSFQRGAGDTQYF
TGTGCCAGTAGTTTCCAGCGGGGGGCGGGGGATACGCAGTATTTT
>TRBJ1-1|few|TRBV7-2|.
CASSSVRGNTEAFF
TGTGCCAGCAGCTCGGTAAGGGGGAACACTGAAGCTTTCTTT
>TRBJ1-1|.|TRBV12-5|TRBD1
CASGLETGKAFF
TGTGCTAGTGGTTTAGAGACAGGGAAAGCTTTCTTT
>TRBJ2-3|.|TRBV5-1|TRBD2
CASSLTSGGTDTQYF
TGCGCCAGCAGCTTGACTAGCGGGGGCACAGATACGCAGTATTTT
>TRBJ2-1|once|TRBV27|TRBD2
CASSQIAGGPINEQFF
TGTGCCAGCAGTCAAATAGCGGGGGGGCCAATTAATGAGCAGTTCTTC
>TRBJ2-7|.|TRBV20-1|.
CSASVYEQYF
TGCAGTGCGAGCGTCTACGAGCAGTACTTC
>TRBJ1-4|.|TRBV29-1|TRBD1
CSVLAGTGPSTNEKLFF
TGCAGCGTTCTGGCCGGGACAGGGCCTTCAACTAATGAAAAACTGTTTTTT
>TRBJ1-2|.|TRBV2|.
CASSGTAYGYTF
TGTGCCAGCAGTGGGACAGCCTATGGCTACACCTTC
>TRBJ2-7|.|TRBV3-1/TRBV3-2|.
CASSQVPLEQYF
TGTGCCAGCAGCCAAGTTCCCCTCGAGCAGTACTTC
>TRBJ1-4|.|TRBV19|.
CASSIPNRIEKLFF
TGTGCCAGTAGTATCCCCAACAGGATCGAAAAACTGTTTTTT
>TRBJ1-2|.|TRBV19|TRBD1
CASSIWDRAKDGYTF
TGTGCCAGTAGTATTTGGGACAGGGCGAAGGATGGCTACACCTTC
>TRBJ1-6|.|TRBV7-2|TRBD1
CASSPPGQGVYSPLHF
TGTGCCAGCAGCCCACCCGGGCAGGGGGTTTATTCACCCCTCCACTTT
>TRBJ2-3|.|TRBV30|TRBD2
CAWSSASGGPTDTQYF
TGTGCCTGGAGTTCCGCTAGCGGGGGGCCCACTGATACGCAGTATTTT
>TRBJ1-2|.|TRBV5-1|.
CASSINSGNYGYTF
TGCGCCAGCAGCATCAACAGTGGAAACTATGGCTACACCTTC
>TRBJ2-5|many|TRBV7-2|TRBD2
CASSLATGGGQETQYF
TGTGCCAGCAGCCTAGCAACGGGGGGAGGACAAGAGACCCAGTACTTC
>TRBJ2-5|.|TRBV4-1|.
CASSQVGERTKDQETQYF
TGCGCCAGCAGCCAGGTCGGCGAGCGGACCAAAGATCAAGAGACCCAGTACTTC
>TRBJ2-2|.|TRBV4-2|.
CASSLSRGTGELFF
TGTGCCAGCAGCCTTTCTCGAGGGACCGGGGAGCTGTTTTTT
>TRBJ2-7|many|TRBV5-1|TRBD2
CASRSGLAGGSEQYF
TGCGCCAGCAGGTCGGGACTAGCGGGGGGCAGCGAGCAGTACTTC
>TRBJ1-3|.|TRBV30|.
CAWRGGQNTIYF
TGTGCCTGGAGGGGGGGGCAAAACACCATATATTTT
>TRBJ2-7|.|TRBV5-1|TRBD2
CARLSLWGGRGGEQYF
TGCGCCCGCTTGAGCCTTTGGGGGGGCCGGGGGGGGGAGCAGTACTTC
>TRBJ1-1|.|TRBV6-6|.
CASSYGQNTEAFF
TGTGCCAGCAGTTACGGACAGAACACTGAAGCTTTCTTT
>TRBJ2-1|.|TRBV21-1|.
CASSKPPRTSAPTKEQFF
TGTGCCAGCAGCAAACCCCCCCGAACTTCCGCACCTACGAAAGAGCAGTTCTTC
>TRBJ1-1|.|TRBV28|.
CASNRFEEVMAFF
TGTGCCAGCAACCGGTTTGAGGAGGTGATGGCTTTCTTT
>TRBJ2-5|.|TRBV7-8|TRBD1
CASRMGQGIRRGTSRETQYF
TGTGCCAGCAGAATGGGACAGGGGATCAGGCGGGGGACGTCCCGAGAGACCCAGTACTTC
>TRBJ2-7|.|TRBV4-1|TRBD1
CASSQEGQGGRYEQYF
TGCGCCAGCAGCCAAGAAGGACAGGGTGGAAGATACGAGCAGTACTTC
>TRBJ1-5|.|TRBV27|.
CASSPDPVGRSNQPQHF
TGTGCCAGCAGTCCCGATCCCGTTGGTCGGAGCAATCAGCCCCAGCATTTT
>TRBJ1-1|.|TRBV12-3/TRBV12-4|.
CASRTGIAAFF
TGTGCCAGCAGAACAGGGATTGCGGCTTTCTTT
>TRBJ2-3|.|TRBV10-1|TRBD2
CASSDIAGGADTQYF
TGCGCCAGCAGTGATATAGCGGGGGGCGCAGATACGCAGTATTTT
>TRBJ2-3|.|TRBV14|.
CASSHPGGGGITDTQYF
TGTGCCAGCAGCCACCCCGGAGGGGGCGGGATCACAGATACGCAGTATTTT
>TRBJ2-7|.|TRBV6-2/TRBV6-3|TRBD2
CASSPSGGAIDEQYF
TGTGCCAGCAGTCCGAGCGGGGGGGCCATCGACGAGCAGTACTTC
>TRBJ2-2|.|TRBV29-1|.
CSVRRTNTGELFF
TGCAGCGTTCGTAGGACAAACACCGGGGAGCTGTTTTTT
>TRBJ2-3|.|TRBV6-2/TRBV6-3|TRBD2
CASSYMLGGGFTDTRYF
TGTGCCAGCAGTTACATGCTTGGCGGGGGTTTCACAGATACGCGGTATTTT
>TRBJ2-1|.|TRBV6-5|.
CASSYSKGGSYNEQFF
TGTGCCAGCAGTTACTCGAAGGGGGGGTCCTACAATGAGCAGTTCTTC
>TRBJ1-1|.|TRBV7-9|.
CASSLEGFLAGVNTEAFF
.
>TRBJ1-1|few|TRBV6-1|.
CASSEAGQAWNTEAFF
TGTGCCAGCAGTGAAGCTGGGCAGGCCTGGAACACTGAAGCTTTCTTT
>TRBJ1-5|few|TRBV2|TRBD1
CASSIDRDQPQHF
TGTGCCAGCAGTATTGACAGGGACCAGCCCCAGCATTTT
>TRBJ2-3|.|TRBV11-3|.
CASSLGLRGYTDTQYF
TGTGCCAGCAGCCTAGGCCTCAGGGGATACACAGATACGCAGTATTTT
>TRBJ2-2|.|TRBV9|TRBD1
CASSVQGAHTGELFF
TGTGCCAGCAGCGTCCAGGGGGCCCACACCGGGGAGCTGTTTTTT
>TRBJ2-7|.|TRBV19|TRBD1
CASSTRDRDSYEQYF
TGTGCCAGTAGTACCCGGGACAGGGATTCCTACGAGCAGTACTTC
>TRBJ1-6|.|TRBV3-1/TRBV3-2|TRBD1
CASSHRGPSSYNSPLHF
TGTGCCAGCAGCCACAGGGGGCCAAGCTCCTATAATTCACCCCTCCACTTT